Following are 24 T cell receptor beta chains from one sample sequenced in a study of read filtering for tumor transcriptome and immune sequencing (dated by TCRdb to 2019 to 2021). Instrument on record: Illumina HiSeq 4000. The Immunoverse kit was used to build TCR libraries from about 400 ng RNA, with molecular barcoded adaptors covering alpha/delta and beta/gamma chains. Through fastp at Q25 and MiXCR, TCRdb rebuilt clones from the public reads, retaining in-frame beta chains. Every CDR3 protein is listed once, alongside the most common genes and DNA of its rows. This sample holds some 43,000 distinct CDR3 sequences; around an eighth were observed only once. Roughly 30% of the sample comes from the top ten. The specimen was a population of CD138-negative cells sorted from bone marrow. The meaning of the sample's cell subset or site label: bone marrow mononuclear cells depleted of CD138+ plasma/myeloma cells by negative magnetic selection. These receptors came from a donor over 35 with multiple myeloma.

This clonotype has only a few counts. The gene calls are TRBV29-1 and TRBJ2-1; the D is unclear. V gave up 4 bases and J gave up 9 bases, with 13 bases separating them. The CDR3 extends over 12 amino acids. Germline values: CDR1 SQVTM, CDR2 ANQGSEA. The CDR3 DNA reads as TGCAGCGTTGCGCCGCGCTTTATTGAGCAGTTCTTC. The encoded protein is CSVAPRFIEQFF.

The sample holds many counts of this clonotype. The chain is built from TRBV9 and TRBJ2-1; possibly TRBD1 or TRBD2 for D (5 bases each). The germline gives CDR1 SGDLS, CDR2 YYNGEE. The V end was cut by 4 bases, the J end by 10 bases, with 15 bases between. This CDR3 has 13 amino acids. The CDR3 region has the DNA TGTGCCAGCAGCTTGGGGGATACTGGCGAGCAGTTCTTC. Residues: CASSLGDTGEQFF.

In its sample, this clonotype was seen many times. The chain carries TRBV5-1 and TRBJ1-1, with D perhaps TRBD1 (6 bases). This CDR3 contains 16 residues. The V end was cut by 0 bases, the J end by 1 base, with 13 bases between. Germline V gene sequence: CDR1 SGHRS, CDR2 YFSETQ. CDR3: CASSLGPSRGNTEAFF. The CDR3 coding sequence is TGCGCCAGCAGCTTGGGCCCAAGCAGGGGGAACACTGAAGCTTTCTTT.

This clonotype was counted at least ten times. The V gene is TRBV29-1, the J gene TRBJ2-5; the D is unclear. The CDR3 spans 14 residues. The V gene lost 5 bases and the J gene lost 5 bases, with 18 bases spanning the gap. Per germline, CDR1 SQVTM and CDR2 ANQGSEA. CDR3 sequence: CSVNGGITLETQYF. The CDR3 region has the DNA TGCAGCGTTAACGGTGGGATAACTTTGGAGACCCAGTACTTC.

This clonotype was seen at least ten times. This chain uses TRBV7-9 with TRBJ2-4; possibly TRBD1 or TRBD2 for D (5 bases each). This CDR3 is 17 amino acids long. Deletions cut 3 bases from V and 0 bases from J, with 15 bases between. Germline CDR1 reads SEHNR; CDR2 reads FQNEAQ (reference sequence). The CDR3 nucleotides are TGTGCCAGCAGCTTTAACGGGGACGGATTAGCCAAAAACATTCAGTACTTC. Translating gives CASSFNGDGLAKNIQYF.

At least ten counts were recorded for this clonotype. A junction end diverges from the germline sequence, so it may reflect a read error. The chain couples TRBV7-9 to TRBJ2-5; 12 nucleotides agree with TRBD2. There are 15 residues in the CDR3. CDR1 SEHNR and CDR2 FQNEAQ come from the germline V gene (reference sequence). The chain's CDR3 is CASSLIRLAGETQHF. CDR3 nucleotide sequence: TGTGCCAGCAGCTTAATAAGACTAGCGGGAGAGACCCAGCACTTC.

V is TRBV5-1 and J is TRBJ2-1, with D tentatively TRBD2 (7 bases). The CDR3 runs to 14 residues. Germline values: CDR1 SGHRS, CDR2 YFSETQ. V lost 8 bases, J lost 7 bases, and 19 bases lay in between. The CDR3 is CASSKGQAGNEQFF. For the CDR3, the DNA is TGCGCCAGTAGTAAGGGACAAGCGGGAAATGAGCAGTTCTTC.

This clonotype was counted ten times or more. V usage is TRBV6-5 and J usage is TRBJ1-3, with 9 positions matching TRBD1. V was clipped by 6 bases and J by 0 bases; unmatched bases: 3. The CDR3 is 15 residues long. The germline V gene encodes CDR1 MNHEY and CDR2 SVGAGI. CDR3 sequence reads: CASRRDRDSGNTIYF. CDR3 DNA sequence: TGTGCCAGCAGGCGGGACAGGGACTCTGGAAACACCATATATTTT.

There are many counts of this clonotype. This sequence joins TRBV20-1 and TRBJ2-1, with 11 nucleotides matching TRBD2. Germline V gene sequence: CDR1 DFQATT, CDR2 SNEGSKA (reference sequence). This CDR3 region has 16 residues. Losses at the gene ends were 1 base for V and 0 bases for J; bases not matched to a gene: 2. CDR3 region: CSARVGLAGSYNEQFF. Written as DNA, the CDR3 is TGCAGTGCTAGAGTCGGACTAGCGGGCTCCTACAATGAGCAGTTCTTC.

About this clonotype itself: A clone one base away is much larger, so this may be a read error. The CDR3 nucleotides are TGCAGCGTTGAATCTGGGGCCAACGTCCCGACTTTC. This codes for CSVESGANVPTF. The rearrangement links TRBV29-1 to TRBJ2-6; D is possibly TRBD1 (5 bases). Per germline, CDR1 SQVTM and CDR2 ANQGSEA. The CDR3 is 12 residues long.

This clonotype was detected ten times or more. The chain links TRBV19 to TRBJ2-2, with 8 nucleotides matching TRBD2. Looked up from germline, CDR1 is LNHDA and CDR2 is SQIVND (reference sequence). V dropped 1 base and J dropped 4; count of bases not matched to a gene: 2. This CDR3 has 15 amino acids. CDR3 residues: CASSIAGGGTGELFF. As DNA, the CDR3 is TGTGCCAGTAGTATAGCGGGAGGGGGCACCGGGGAGCTGTTTTTT.

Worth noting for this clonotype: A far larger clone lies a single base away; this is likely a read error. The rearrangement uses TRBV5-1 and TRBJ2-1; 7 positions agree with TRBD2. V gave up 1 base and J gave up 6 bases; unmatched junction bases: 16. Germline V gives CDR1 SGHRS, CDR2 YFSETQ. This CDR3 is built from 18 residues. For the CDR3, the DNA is TGCGCCAGCAGCTTGACGCACATGGCGGGAGCCCCCTCCAATGAGCAGTTCTTC. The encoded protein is CASSLTHMAGAPSNEQFF. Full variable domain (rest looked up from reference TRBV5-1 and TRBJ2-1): KAGVTQTPRYLIKTRGQQVTLSCSPISGHRSVSWYQQTPGQGLQFLFEYFSETQRNKGNFPGRFSGRQFSNSRSEMNVSTLELGDSALYLCASSLTHMAGAPSNEQFFGPGTRLTVL.

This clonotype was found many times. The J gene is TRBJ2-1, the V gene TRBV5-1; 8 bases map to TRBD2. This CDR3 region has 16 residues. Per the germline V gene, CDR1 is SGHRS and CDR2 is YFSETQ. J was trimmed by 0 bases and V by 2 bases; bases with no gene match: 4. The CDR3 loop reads CASSFSGINSYNEQFF. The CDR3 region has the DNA TGCGCCAGCAGCTTTAGCGGGATAAACTCCTACAATGAGCAGTTCTTC.

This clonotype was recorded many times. CDR3 sequence: CATSDTGRGGVAKNIQYF. The CDR3 DNA follows: TGTGCCACCAGTGATACCGGAAGGGGGGGGGTAGCCAAAAACATTCAGTACTTC. This rearrangement joins TRBV24-1 to TRBJ2-4, with D maybe TRBD2 (7 bases). Germline CDR1 is KGHDR and CDR2 is SFDVKD. The CDR3 is 18 amino acids. V was clipped by 3 bases and J by 0 bases, with 17 bases between them.

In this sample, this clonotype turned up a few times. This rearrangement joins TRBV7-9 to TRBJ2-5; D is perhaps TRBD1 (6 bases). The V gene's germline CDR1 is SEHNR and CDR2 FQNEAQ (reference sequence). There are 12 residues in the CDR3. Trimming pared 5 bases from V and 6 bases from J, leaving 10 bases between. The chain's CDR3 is CASSAQGQTQYF. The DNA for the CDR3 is TGTGCCAGCAGCGCCCAGGGGCAGACCCAGTACTTC.

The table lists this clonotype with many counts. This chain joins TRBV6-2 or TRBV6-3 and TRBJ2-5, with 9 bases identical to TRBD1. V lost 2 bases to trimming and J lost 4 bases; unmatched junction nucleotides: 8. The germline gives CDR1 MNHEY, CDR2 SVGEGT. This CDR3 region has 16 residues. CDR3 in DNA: TGTGCCAGCAGTTACGGACAGGGGAGGAGTAGAGAGACCCAGTACTTC. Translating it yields CASSYGQGRSRETQYF.

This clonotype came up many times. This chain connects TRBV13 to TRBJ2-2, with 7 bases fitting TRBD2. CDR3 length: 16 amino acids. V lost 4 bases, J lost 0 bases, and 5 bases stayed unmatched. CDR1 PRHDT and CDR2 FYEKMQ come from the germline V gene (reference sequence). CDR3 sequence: CASSYGLVTNTGELFF. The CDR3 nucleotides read TGTGCCAGCAGCTATGGACTAGTGACGAACACCGGGGAGCTGTTTTTT.

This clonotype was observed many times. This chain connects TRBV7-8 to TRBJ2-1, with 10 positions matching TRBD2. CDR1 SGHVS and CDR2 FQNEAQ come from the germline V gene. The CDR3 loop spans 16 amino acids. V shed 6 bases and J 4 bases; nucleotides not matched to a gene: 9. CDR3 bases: TGTGCCAGCAGTGGTAGCTTAGCGGGAGGTTACAATGAGCAGTTCTTC. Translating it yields CASSGSLAGGYNEQFF.

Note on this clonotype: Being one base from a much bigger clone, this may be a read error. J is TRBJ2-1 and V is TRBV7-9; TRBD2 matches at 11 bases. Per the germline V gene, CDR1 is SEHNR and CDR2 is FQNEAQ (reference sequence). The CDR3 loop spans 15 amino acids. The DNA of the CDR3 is TGTGCCAGCAGCTCGGCCACTAGCGGGAGCAATGGGCAGTTCTTC. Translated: CASSSATSGSNGQFF. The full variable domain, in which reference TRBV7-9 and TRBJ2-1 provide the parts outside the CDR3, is DTGVSQNPRHKITKRGQNVTFRCDPISEHNRLYWYRQTLGQGPEFLTYFQNEAQLEKSRLLSDRFSAERPKGSFSTLEIQRTEQGDSAMYLCASSSATSGSNGQFFGPGTRLTVL.

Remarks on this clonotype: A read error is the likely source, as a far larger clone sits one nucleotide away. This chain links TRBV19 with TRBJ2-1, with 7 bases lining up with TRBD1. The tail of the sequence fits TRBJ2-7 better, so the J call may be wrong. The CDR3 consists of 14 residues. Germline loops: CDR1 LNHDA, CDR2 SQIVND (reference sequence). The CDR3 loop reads CARSRRATGYEQYF. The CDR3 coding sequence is TGTGCCAGAAGCCGCAGAGCGACAGGGTACGAGCAGTACTTC.

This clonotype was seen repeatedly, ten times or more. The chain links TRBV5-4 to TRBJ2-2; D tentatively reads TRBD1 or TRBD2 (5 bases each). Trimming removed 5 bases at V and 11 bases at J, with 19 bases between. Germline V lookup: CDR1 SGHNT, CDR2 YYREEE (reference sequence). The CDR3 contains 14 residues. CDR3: CASSSGTSPFELFF. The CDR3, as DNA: TGTGCCAGCAGTTCCGGGACCTCTCCATTTGAGCTGTTTTTT.

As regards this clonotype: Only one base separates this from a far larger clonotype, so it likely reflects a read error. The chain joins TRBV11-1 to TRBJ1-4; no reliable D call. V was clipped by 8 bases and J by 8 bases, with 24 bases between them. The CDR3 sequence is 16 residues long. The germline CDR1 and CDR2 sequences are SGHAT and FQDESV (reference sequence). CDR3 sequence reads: CASGPRMARIWEKLFF. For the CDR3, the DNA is TGTGCCAGCGGCCCGAGAATGGCCAGGATTTGGGAAAAACTGTTTTTT.

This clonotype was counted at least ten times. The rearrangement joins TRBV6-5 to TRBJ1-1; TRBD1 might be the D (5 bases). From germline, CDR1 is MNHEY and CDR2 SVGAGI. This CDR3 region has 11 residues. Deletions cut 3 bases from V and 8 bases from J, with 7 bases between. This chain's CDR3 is CASSYRQEAFF. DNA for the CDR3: TGTGCCAGCAGTTATCGACAGGAAGCTTTCTTT.

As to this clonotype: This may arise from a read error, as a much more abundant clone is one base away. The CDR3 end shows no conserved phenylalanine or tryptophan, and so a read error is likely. The CDR3 nucleotides read TGCAGTGCGACCCCGGGGTTCTGCGCTTTCTCT. Translated: CSATPGFCAFS. This sequence joins TRBV20-1 and TRBJ1-1, with D hard to call. The CDR3 consists of 11 residues. V lost 6 bases and J 11 bases, leaving 16 bases between the germline ends. CDR1 is DFQATT, CDR2 SNEGSKA, per germline (reference sequence).